This T cell receptor (beta chain) was documented in a study of blood T cell repertoires in COVID-19. Participants' own reports of clinical history determined their cohort assignment. V gave up 6 bases and J gave up 5 bases, with 8 bases separating them. The CDR3 contains 12 residues. CDR1 is SGHTA and CDR2 is FQGNSA in the germline V gene. Source study methods: Estimation of nucleated cell counts was performed using reference gene primer amplification. The table came from immunoSEQ multiplex PCR; TCRdb's copy has only in-frame clones and leaves some out. That table supplies the V and J calls and clone size; D and trimming were determined from the DNA. The sample shows roughly 190,000 clones, 80% to 85% of them seen only once.

Sequencing was done on a sample of PBMCs or T cells enriched from blood (not recorded which). The chain links TRBV7-2 to TRBJ1-3; perhaps TRBD1 as D (6 bases). The source is a woman aged 30 to 39 who had been exposed to COVID-19. In DNA form, the CDR3 reads TGTGCCAGCAGTTGGGACAGAAACACCATATATTTT. The encoded protein is CASSWDRNTIYF. The full variable domain, completed using reference TRBV7-2 and TRBJ1-3, is GAGVSQSPSNKVTEKGKDVELRCDPISGHTALYWYRQSLGQGLEFLIYFQGNSAPDKSGLPSDRFSAERTGGSVSTLTIQRTQQEDSAVYLCASSWDRNTIYFGEGSWLTVV.